This T cell receptor (beta chain) is from a study of metastatic and nonmetastatic thyroid tumors. Study-wide findings and caveats: Reported TCR beta diversity, measured in blood and tumor, was significantly higher for malignant thyroid tumors than for benign nodules.

To note about this clone: Its specificity is unknown. A clone one base away is much larger, so this may be a read error.

TCRdb re-processed the PCR reads through MiXCR. The sample has roughly 93,000 clones; 10% to 15% are singletons. The V and J ends lost 1 base and 5 bases, in that order; junction bases with no gene match: 4. The length of the CDR3 is 15 residues. Germline V CDR1 and CDR2: LNHNV, YYDKDF (reference sequence). No treatment of any kind had been given to any patient before thyroid surgery. The chain recombines TRBV15 with TRBJ1-1; 10 nucleotides align to TRBD1. This TCR was recovered from a female donor with papillary thyroid cancer or a benign thyroid nodule (not recorded which). Some clones in this sample may be carry-over from other donors' samples. The sequencing sample was made of blood. The CDR3 DNA follows: TGTGCCACCAGCAGAGGCGGACAGGGGGATACTGAAGCTTTCTTT. This gives the protein CATSRGGQGDTEAFF.